This T cell receptor (beta chain) is drawn from a study of cytomegalovirus exposure and HLA in healthy donors. Findings and caveats of the study: Differences between HLA loci emerged in a later analysis of TCR association rates, with DRB1 most and HLA-C fewest. 16,951 TCR beta sequences were associated with HLA alleles at 0.05 false discovery rate in a later analysis. The only immune exposure information that was available was CMV serostatus. An analysis was carried out later, and it reportedly showed fewer N-insertions in an Asian-associated ancestry cluster than the approximately 660-donor mean.

Both 60 Vbeta primers and 13 Jbeta primers went into the PCR. The assay was immunoSEQ multiplex PCR, and TCRdb's table has in-frame clones only and misses some. The table shows 95,000 to 120,000 clones, with 67% occurring only once. Trimming took 3 bases from V and 7 from J; bases not matched to a gene: 5. Germline V gene lookup returns CDR1 MNHNY and CDR2 SVGAGI (reference sequence). The CDR3 has 14 amino acids. Points on this clone: What it binds is unknown.

The sequenced sample was PBMCs. This sequence joins TRBV6-6 and TRBJ1-4; TRBD1 matches at 7 bases. This receptor was obtained from a man younger than 35 in good health and CMV-seropositive. The CDR3 protein is CASSYEGAAEKLFF. The DNA for the CDR3 is TGTGCCAGCAGTTATGAGGGGGCAGCTGAAAAACTGTTTTTT.